This TCR beta chain appears in the sequencing data of a study of T cells in Graves' hyperthyroidism and ophthalmopathy. The overall study: The authors collected peripheral blood at initial diagnosis, before any treatment.

The CDR3 spans 16 residues. The V gene end was trimmed by 4 bases and the J gene end by 0 bases; junction bases not matched to a gene: 3. Germline V gene sequence: CDR1 MNHNS, CDR2 SASEGT. Only a few counts were recorded for this clonotype. Researchers amplified the TCR beta CDR3 regions from RNA transcripts. The HTBI set primed first-round TCR CDR3 RT-PCR. Each CDR3 protein gets one entry after TCRdb re-called the multiplex PCR reads with MiXCR. The sample has about 350,000 distinct CDR3 sequences; 15% to 20% are singletons. The material sequenced was blood. The rearrangement links TRBV6-1 to TRBJ2-7, with 13 bases aligning to TRBD2. This sequence originates from a woman in her thirties or forties with Graves' ophthalmopathy. CDR3 nucleotides: TGTGCCAGCAGTGGACTAGCGGGAGGATACTCCTACGAGCAGTACTTC. Protein product: CASSGLAGGYSYEQYF.